Below are 18 T cell receptor beta chains sequenced from a single sample in a study of monozygotic twins with inflammatory bowel disease. TCRdb reanalyzed the 5' RACE reads and collapses them to one entry per CDR3 protein, without DNA. Seen in this sample are hundreds of thousands of distinct CDR3 sequences; the ten most common clones hold about 2.4%. Sample: blood. The receptors were gathered from a human donor with ulcerative colitis or Crohn's disease, or a healthy co-twin of an affected twin (not recorded which).

The gene calls are TRBV7-2 and TRBJ2-3; lacking DNA, the TRBD1 call made by TCRdb goes unchecked. CDR1 and CDR2 (germline): SGHTA, FQGNSA. This CDR3 spans 12 amino acids. The CDR3 here is CASGGRADTQYF.

The chain uses TRBV2 and TRBJ2-1; the D gene TCRdb calls, TRBD2, cannot be checked with no DNA. CDR1 is SNHLY and CDR2 is FYNNEI in the germline V gene. The CDR3 is 14 residues long. CDR3 residues: CASRIAGVYNEQFF.

The chain combines TRBV18 with TRBJ2-3. CDR3 length: 14 residues. CDR1 and CDR2 (germline): KGHSH, LQKENI. This CDR3 reads CASSPLLARDTQYF.

The chain recombines TRBV5-1 with TRBJ1-1; the D call from TCRdb, TRBD1, cannot be confirmed without DNA. Germline loops: CDR1 SGHRS, CDR2 YFSETQ. There are 16 residues in the CDR3. CDR3 residues: CASSLEPRGLNTEAFF.

V and J are TRBV20-1 and TRBJ1-4. CDR1 is DFQATT and CDR2 is SNEGSKA in the germline V gene (reference sequence). The CDR3 sequence is 13 residues long. The CDR3: CSARGTTNEKLFF.

The genes are TRBV29-1 and TRBJ1-1. The CDR3 runs 12 residues. Germline assignment: CDR1 SQVTM and CDR2 ANQGSEA. Here the CDR3 reads CSVARGNTEAFF.

The rearrangement uses TRBV24-1 and TRBJ2-7; TCRdb selects TRBD1, and the lack of DNA leaves this call unchecked. CDR1 KGHDR and CDR2 SFDVKD come from the germline V gene. The CDR3 totals 14 residues. The CDR3 loop is CATSDGRTGNEQYF.

V is TRBV18 and J is TRBJ2-7. CDR1 and CDR2 from the germline V gene are KGHSH and LQKENI. The CDR3 is 15 residues long. The CDR3 spells CASSLPGRPTYEQYF.

The CDR3 sequence: CTSSQDLAGGLNEQFF. The chain carries TRBV4-2 and TRBJ2-1; TCRdb reports TRBD2, a call that lacks DNA to check it against. Germline V lookup: CDR1 LGHNA, CDR2 YNFKEQ. CDR3 length: 16 amino acids.

The J gene is TRBJ2-1, the V gene TRBV4-2; TCRdb calls TRBD2, which cannot be checked without DNA. The CDR3 is 15 residues long. The germline V gene encodes CDR1 LGHNA and CDR2 YNFKEQ. The CDR3 loop reads CASSQGASGSNEQFF.

The chain has TRBV29-1 and TRBJ2-3; TCRdb's D call of TRBD1 is untestable without DNA. The CDR3 has 15 residues. The germline CDR1 and CDR2 sequences are SQVTM and ANQGSEA. The CDR3 loop is CSVEGAYPPADTQYF.

V and J are TRBV28 and TRBJ2-7; TCRdb's D call of TRBD1 is untestable without DNA. The CDR3 has 15 amino acids. Per germline, CDR1 MDHEN and CDR2 SYDVKM. The CDR3 sequence: CASRRRDRPLYEQYF. The complete variable domain, with remaining parts taken from reference TRBV28 and TRBJ2-7, reads DVKVTQSSRYLVKRTGEKVFLECVQDMDHENMFWYRQDPGLGLRLIYFSYDVKMKEKGDIPEGYSVSREKKERFSLILESASTNQTSMYLCASRRRDRPLYEQYFGPGTRLTVT.

The chain has TRBV20-1 and TRBJ2-7; the TRBD1 assignment by TCRdb is unverifiable without DNA. The CDR3 length is 13 residues. Germline V gene lookup returns CDR1 DFQATT and CDR2 SNEGSKA (reference sequence). The CDR3 here is CSAEGGSAYEQYF.

The chain links TRBV5-1 to TRBJ1-2; TCRdb proposes TRBD1, but this gene call is untestable without DNA. This CDR3 has 15 amino acids. The germline V gene encodes CDR1 SGHRS and CDR2 YFSETQ. CDR3 amino acids: CASSLRDEVNYGYTF. The whole variable domain, filled in from reference TRBV5-1 and TRBJ1-2, reads KAGVTQTPRYLIKTRGQQVTLSCSPISGHRSVSWYQQTPGQGLQFLFEYFSETQRNKGNFPGRFSGRQFSNSRSEMNVSTLELGDSALYLCASSLRDEVNYGYTFGSGTRLTVV.

Here the CDR3 reads CASSLGDSGNQPQHF. V gene TRBV5-1 combines with J gene TRBJ1-5; TCRdb returns TRBD1, unconfirmable since there is no DNA. Looked up from germline, CDR1 is SGHRS and CDR2 is YFSETQ. The CDR3 runs to 15 residues.

V usage is TRBV10-3 and J usage is TRBJ2-1; as DNA is missing, the TRBD2 call by TCRdb cannot be tested. Germline V CDR1 and CDR2: ENHRY, SYGVKD. The CDR3 extends over 14 amino acids. This chain's CDR3 is CAISVGLANDEQFF.

V usage is TRBV11-2 and J usage is TRBJ2-1; TCRdb's assignment of TRBD2 cannot be checked, as there is no DNA. The CDR3 contains 18 residues. CDR1 is SGHAT and CDR2 is FQNNGV in the germline V gene. This chain's CDR3 is CASSLRLGLAGLHNEQFF. Full variable domain (missing parts from reference TRBV11-2 and TRBJ2-1): EAGVAQSPRYKIIEKRQSVAFWCNPISGHATLYWYQQILGQGPKLLIQFQNNGVVDDSQLPKDRFSAERLKGVDSTLKIQPAKLEDSAVYLCASSLRLGLAGLHNEQFFGPGTRLTVL.

This CDR3 is CSVEESGIGSYEQYF. The chain joins TRBV29-1 to TRBJ2-7. CDR3 length: 15 amino acids. Germline CDR1 is SQVTM and CDR2 is ANQGSEA.